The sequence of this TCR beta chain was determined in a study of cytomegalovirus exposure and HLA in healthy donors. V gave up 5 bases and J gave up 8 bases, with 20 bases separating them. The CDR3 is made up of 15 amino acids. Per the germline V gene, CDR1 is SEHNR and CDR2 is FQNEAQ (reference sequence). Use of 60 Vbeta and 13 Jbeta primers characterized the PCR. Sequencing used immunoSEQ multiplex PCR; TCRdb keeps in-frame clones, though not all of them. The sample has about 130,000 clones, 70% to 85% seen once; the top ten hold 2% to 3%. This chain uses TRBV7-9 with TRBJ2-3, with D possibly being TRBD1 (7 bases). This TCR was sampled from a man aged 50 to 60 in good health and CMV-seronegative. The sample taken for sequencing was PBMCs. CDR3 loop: CASSQTAGQQSTQYF. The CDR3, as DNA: TGTGCCAGCAGCCAAACCGCGGGACAGCAAAGTACGCAGTATTTT.